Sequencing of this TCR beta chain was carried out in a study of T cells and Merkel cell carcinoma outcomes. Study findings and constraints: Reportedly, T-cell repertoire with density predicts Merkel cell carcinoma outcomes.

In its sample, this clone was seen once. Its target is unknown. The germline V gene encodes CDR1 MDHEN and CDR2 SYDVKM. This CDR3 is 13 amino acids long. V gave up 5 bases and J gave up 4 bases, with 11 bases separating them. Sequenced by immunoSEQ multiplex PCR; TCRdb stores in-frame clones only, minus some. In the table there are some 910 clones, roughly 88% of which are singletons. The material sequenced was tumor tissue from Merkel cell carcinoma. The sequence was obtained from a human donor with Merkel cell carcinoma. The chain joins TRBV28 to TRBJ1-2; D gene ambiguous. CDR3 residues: CASSLRKTYGYTF. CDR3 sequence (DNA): TGTGCCAGCAGTCTCCGGAAAACCTATGGCTACACCTTC.